Shown below are 18 T cell receptor beta chains from a single sample sequenced in a study of vaccination and CD4 T cells after COVID-19. Researchers used the Oncomine TCR Beta short-read assay to sequence DNA from cultured CD4+ T cells. TCRdb fed the PCR reads into MiXCR, producing one record per CDR3 protein. The sample lists 18,000 or so distinct CDR3 sequences; around 52% were seen once. Sample treatment: roughly ten-day PBMC culture with coronavirus spike peptide pools or control peptides (ViraFEST assay). Antigen specificity for these receptors is unknown. The sequenced sample consisted of CD4+ T cells from blood, cultured in vitro. The receptors stem from a human donor who had recovered from COVID-19.

This clonotype has a handful of counts. The CDR3 reads CSALRQVTNNSPLHF. Written as DNA, the CDR3 is TGCAGTGCTCTTAGACAGGTTACTAATAATTCACCCCTCCACTTT. The chain joins TRBV20-1 to TRBJ1-6; TRBD1 might be the D (6 bases). The CDR3 sequence is 15 residues long. Germline V gene lookup returns CDR1 DFQATT and CDR2 SNEGSKA (reference sequence). The germline V and J ends were trimmed by 5 bases and 5 bases, with 16 bases remaining between them.

In its sample, this clonotype was seen a few times. The J gene is TRBJ2-1, the V gene TRBV20-1; possible D gene TRBD1, 5 bases. V was shortened by 0 bases and J by 5 bases, with 11 bases between the two germline ends. CDR1 DFQATT and CDR2 SNEGSKA come from the germline V gene (reference sequence). The CDR3 is 14 amino acids. The CDR3 nucleotides read TGCAGTGCTAGAGATCTTGGACAAGACAATGAGCAGTTCTTC. As protein: CSARDLGQDNEQFF.

The CDR3 loop reads CSARPNWGQGNEQFF. The DNA of the CDR3 is TGCAGTGCGAGACCCAATTGGGGACAGGGTAATGAGCAGTTCTTC. This chain connects TRBV20-1 to TRBJ2-1; TRBD1 aligns across 9 bases. Germline V gene sequence: CDR1 DFQATT, CDR2 SNEGSKA (reference sequence). The CDR3 covers 15 residues. The junction had 13 bases not matched to a gene; V was cut back by 6 bases and J by 7 bases.

The chain has TRBV19 and TRBJ1-3, with 9 bases matching TRBD1. This CDR3 is 17 amino acids long. Germline CDR1 and CDR2: LNHDA and SQIVND (reference sequence). The V segment lost 5 bases and the J segment 0 bases; nucleotides outside the gene matches: 8. CDR3 loop: CASSPGQGSFSGNTIYF. CDR3 coding DNA: TGTGCCAGTAGTCCTGGACAGGGGAGCTTCTCTGGAAACACCATATATTTT. Combining the CDR3 with reference TRBV19 and TRBJ1-3 gives the whole variable domain DGGITQSPKYLFRKEGQNVTLSCEQNLNHDAMYWYRQDPGQGLRLIYYSQIVNDFQKGDIAEGYSVSREKKESFPLTVTSAQKNPTAFYLCASSPGQGSFSGNTIYFGEGSWLTVV.

The chain carries TRBV6-4 and TRBJ1-2; 10 nucleotides align to TRBD1. In germline, CDR1 is MRHNA, CDR2 SNTAGT. This CDR3 has 16 amino acids. Unmatched junction bases numbered 7, after V lost 2 bases and J lost 4 bases. CDR3 DNA sequence: TGTGCCAGCAGTGACCCTGGACAGGGGGGGATCTATGGCTACACCTTC. Amino acid sequence: CASSDPGQGGIYGYTF.

The chain employs TRBV12-3 or TRBV12-4 and TRBJ1-2; D perhaps matches TRBD1 (5 bases). Trimming took 5 bases from V and 2 from J, leaving 15 bases between them. This CDR3 is built from 15 residues. CDR3 in DNA: TGTGCCAGCAGTCTCACGAGGAGGGGAAACTATGGCTACACCTTC. Translated: CASSLTRRGNYGYTF.

This clonotype was seen just once. This chain joins TRBV6-1 and TRBJ2-1, with 9 bases aligning to TRBD1. Germline V gene sequence: CDR1 MNHNS, CDR2 SASEGT. Losses at the gene ends were 5 bases for V and 4 bases for J; bases not matched to a gene: 6. This CDR3 contains 15 residues. In DNA, the CDR3 is TGTGCCAGCAGTAATACAGGGGGCGTTTACAATGAGCAGTTCTTC. This codes for CASSNTGGVYNEQFF.

The chain recombines TRBV20-1 with TRBJ2-7; D might be TRBD2 (5 bases). Germline assignment: CDR1 DFQATT and CDR2 SNEGSKA (reference sequence). Trimming removed 1 base at V and 2 bases at J, with 9 bases between. This CDR3 is built from 13 residues. CDR3 protein: CSARVGGTYEQYF. CDR3 DNA: TGCAGTGCTAGAGTAGGAGGAACCTACGAGCAGTACTTC.

The chain couples TRBV5-4 to TRBJ2-7; no clear D gene. This CDR3 region has 13 residues. The germline CDR1 and CDR2 sequences are SGHNT and YYREEE (reference sequence). V was pared by 6 bases and J by 1 base, with 11 bases between. In DNA, the CDR3 is TGTGCCAGCACCTTCGACCGATCCTACGAGCAGTACTTC. It yields the protein CASTFDRSYEQYF.

In DNA form, the CDR3 reads TGTGCCACCCGGGGGGCGGCAGAATCACCCCTCCACTTT. Its translation: CATRGAAESPLHF. The J gene is TRBJ1-6, the V gene TRBV19, with D tentatively TRBD1 (6 bases). CDR3 length equals 13 residues. Germline V gives CDR1 LNHDA, CDR2 SQIVND (reference sequence). Trimming took off 10 bases at V and 10 bases at J, with 17 bases between the two ends.

The CDR3 reads CSARRDRALYGYTF. CDR3 nucleotides: TGCAGTGCCCGACGCGACAGGGCCCTCTATGGCTACACCTTC. The V call is TRBV20-1, the J call TRBJ1-2, with TRBD1 matching 7 bases. CDR3 length: 14 residues. Germline V CDR1 and CDR2: DFQATT, SNEGSKA (reference sequence). J was trimmed by 4 bases and V by 6 bases; bases with no gene match: 11.

The rearrangement uses TRBV2 and TRBJ1-1, with unresolved D. The CDR3 totals 12 residues. Trimming removed 1 base from V and 4 bases from J, with 4 bases in between. The germline V gene has CDR1 SNHLY and CDR2 FYNNEI. The CDR3 nucleotides read TGTGCCAGCAGTGAAGACGGCACTGAAGCTTTCTTT. It yields the protein CASSEDGTEAFF.

The genes are TRBV7-2 and TRBJ2-7; the D is unclear. Trimming took off 2 bases at V and 5 bases at J, with 7 bases between the two ends. Per the germline V gene, CDR1 is SGHTA and CDR2 is FQGNSA. The CDR3 runs 12 residues. Here the CDR3 reads CASSLSGHEQYF. The CDR3 bases are TGTGCCAGCAGCTTATCCGGCCACGAGCAGTACTTC.

This clonotype was picked up a small number of times. The chain recombines TRBV6-2 or TRBV6-3 with TRBJ2-2, with 10 bases aligning to TRBD2. CDR1 is MNHEY and CDR2 is SVGEGT in the germline V gene. Trimming at V came to 2 bases and at J to 3 bases, leaving 12 bases not matched to a gene. The CDR3 sequence is 19 residues long. The CDR3 protein is CASSYSQRGGRWDTGELFF. In DNA form, the CDR3 reads TGTGCCAGCAGTTACAGCCAGCGGGGGGGCCGATGGGACACCGGGGAGCTGTTTTTT.

V and J are TRBV6-1 and TRBJ2-4; D tentatively fits TRBD1 or TRBD2 (5 bases each). The CDR3 is made up of 12 amino acids. V dropped 8 bases and J dropped 12 bases, with 17 bases sitting between them. The germline CDR1 and CDR2 sequences are MNHNS and SASEGT. The CDR3 DNA sequence: TGTGCCAGCGGAAGAACCGGGACCCATCAGTACTTC. The encoded protein is CASGRTGTHQYF.

This clonotype has only a few counts. The V and J genes are TRBV10-2 and TRBJ1-2; D is ambiguous. Trimming pared 9 bases from V and 3 bases from J, leaving 11 bases between. From germline, CDR1 is WSHSY and CDR2 SAAADI. This CDR3 region has 12 residues. The CDR3, as DNA: TGCGCCAGTAAAGCGGGCGACTATGGCTACACCTTC. Translating it yields CASKAGDYGYTF.

This chain joins TRBV2 and TRBJ2-5; D is perhaps TRBD1 (6 bases). CDR3 length: 13 amino acids. Per germline, CDR1 SNHLY and CDR2 FYNNEI. V gave up 7 bases and J gave up 2 bases, with 11 bases separating them. The CDR3 region has the DNA TGTGCCAGCACATGGACAGAACAAGAGACCCAGTACTTC. This encodes CASTWTEQETQYF. Together with reference TRBV2 and TRBJ2-5, the CDR3 gives the full variable domain: EPEVTQTPSHQVTQMGQEVILRCVPISNHLYFYWYRQILGQKVEFLVSFYNNEISEKSEIFDDQFSVERPDGSNFTLKIRSTKLEDSAMYFCASTWTEQETQYFGPGTRLLVL.

V gene TRBV28 combines with J gene TRBJ2-7, with D maybe TRBD1 (6 bases). V gave up 7 bases and J gave up 7 bases, with 14 bases separating them. Germline CDR1 is MDHEN and CDR2 is SYDVKM. This CDR3 is 12 amino acids long. As DNA, the CDR3 is TGTGCCAGCACAACAGGGTCTAGAGAGCAGTACTTC. It encodes CASTTGSREQYF.